This T cell receptor (beta chain) comes out of a study of control samples from healthy donors and cancer patients (dated by TCRdb to about 2020). Libraries came from the immunoSEQ multiplex PCR assay. TCRdb holds this immuneACCESS table with in-frame rearrangements only. Some clones are missing; in checked studies, unresolved V genes explain under half, and the rest has no known cause. The sample table lists about 150,000 clones, over 90% of them with a count of one. Of the sample, over 2% falls within the top ten clones. A remark on this clone: Its antigen remains undetermined. One base away there is no much larger clone; base qualities are not given.

Its CDR3 holds 16 amino acids, cysteine through phenylalanine. CDR3 DNA only is kept here, 48 bases in frame from base 1. CDR1 is given as MNHEY and CDR2 as SVGAGI, both from the germline V gene. Ends trimmed: V by 2 bases, J by 5 bases; bases unmatched to a gene: 10. Material for sequencing was blood. The rearranged segments are TRBV6-5 and TRBJ2-5, with TRBD2 identical over 8 junction bases. The TCR comes from a man between 45 and 60 years old in good health. The DNA sequence follows: TGTGCCAGCAGTTACAAACCGGGACTAGGAATCGAGACCCAGTACTTC. This codes for CASSYKPGLGIETQYF.